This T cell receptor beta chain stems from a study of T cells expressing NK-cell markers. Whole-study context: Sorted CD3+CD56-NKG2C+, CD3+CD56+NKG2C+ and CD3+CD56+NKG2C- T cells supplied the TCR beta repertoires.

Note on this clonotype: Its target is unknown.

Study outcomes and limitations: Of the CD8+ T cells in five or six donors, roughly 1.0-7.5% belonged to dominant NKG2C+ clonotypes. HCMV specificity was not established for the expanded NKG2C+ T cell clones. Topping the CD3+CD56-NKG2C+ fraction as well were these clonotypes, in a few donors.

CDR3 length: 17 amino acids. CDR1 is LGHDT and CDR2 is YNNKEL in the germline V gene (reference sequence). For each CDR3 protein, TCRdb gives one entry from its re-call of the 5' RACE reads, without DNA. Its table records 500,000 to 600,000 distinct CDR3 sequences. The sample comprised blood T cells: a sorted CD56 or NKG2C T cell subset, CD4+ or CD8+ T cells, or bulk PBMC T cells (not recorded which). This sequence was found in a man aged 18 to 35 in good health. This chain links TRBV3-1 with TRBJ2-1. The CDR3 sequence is CASSQDSRLGDWNEQFF.